This TCR beta chain was sequenced for a study of cytomegalovirus exposure and HLA in healthy donors. Regarding the study as a whole: The study put 150 to 200 TCR beta chains on its list as cytomegalovirus-associated. The number of N-insertions in an Asian-associated ancestry cluster was reportedly below the roughly 620-donor mean in a later analysis. The authors later found most CMV-associated TCR beta chains appeared HLA-restricted. After further analysis at a later stage, some 15,000 TCR beta sequences were associated with HLA alleles at 0.05 false discovery rate.

On this clone: What it binds is not known.

PCR involved 60 Vbeta and 13 Jbeta primers. The protocol was immunoSEQ multiplex PCR, while the TCRdb copy is restricted to in-frame clones and leaves out a portion. The sample includes 150,000 to 200,000 clones, roughly 79% of them seen just once. This receptor was obtained from a woman between 45 and 65 years old in good health and CMV-seropositive. Sequencing was performed on PBMCs.

Written as DNA, the CDR3 is TGTGCCGGACAGACAGGGGAAGACTATGGCTACACCTTC. Amino acid sequence: CAGQTGEDYGYTF. The V and J genes are TRBV2 and TRBJ1-2, with 8 bases matching TRBD1. Germline CDR1 reads SNHLY; CDR2 reads FYNNEI. The CDR3 contains 13 residues. The V segment lost 11 bases and the J segment 3 bases; nucleotides outside the gene matches: 8.